This T cell receptor beta chain stems from a study of T cell changes during pregnancy in multiple sclerosis (dated by TCRdb to the late 2010s). Regarding the complete study: The study looked at changes in the T cell repertoire across pregnancy in women with multiple sclerosis.

A remark on this clone: What antigen it recognizes has not been identified. Base qualities were left out, and no much larger clone turns up one base away.

V was cut back by 3 bases and J by 1 base, leaving a gap of 10 bases between them. For CDR1 and CDR2, the germline V gene lists MNHNS and SASEGT. The CDR3 holds 14 amino acids from the cysteine to the phenylalanine. The only DNA kept is the CDR3, 42 bases in frame from the first base. The library came from the immunoSEQ multiplex PCR assay. Not all clones reach the TCRdb copy of this immuneACCESS table, which keeps in-frame sequences only. Checked studies attribute under half of the gap to unresolved V genes and leave the rest unexplained. The table for this sample lists under 55,000 clones; about 91% of them were counted only once. Of the sample, 10% is held by the ten largest clones.

The sample was CD8+ T cells from peripheral blood mononuclear cells, taken after pregnancy. This receptor was identified in a female donor with multiple sclerosis, enrolled in a pregnancy study. This chain joins TRBV6-1 to TRBJ2-7; the D gene is perhaps TRBD1, on 6 matching bases. Here is the DNA: TGTGCCAGCAGTGATCCGGGACATTCCTACGAGCAGTACTTC. This is translated as CASSDPGHSYEQYF.